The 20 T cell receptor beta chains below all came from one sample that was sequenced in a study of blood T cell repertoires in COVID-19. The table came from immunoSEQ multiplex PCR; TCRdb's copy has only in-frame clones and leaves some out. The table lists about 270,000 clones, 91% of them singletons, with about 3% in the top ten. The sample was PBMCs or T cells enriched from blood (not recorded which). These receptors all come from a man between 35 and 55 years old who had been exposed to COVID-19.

The CDR3 region has the DNA TGTGCCAGCAGTCAAACTGTTCTCTGGAGCTCCTACAATGAGCAGTTCTTC. Protein: CASSQTVLWSSYNEQFF. V is TRBV7-3 and J is TRBJ2-1, with no clear D. The germline V gene encodes CDR1 SGHTA and CDR2 FQGTGA. V lost 6 bases, J lost 0 bases, and 18 bases lay in between. CDR3 length: 17 residues.

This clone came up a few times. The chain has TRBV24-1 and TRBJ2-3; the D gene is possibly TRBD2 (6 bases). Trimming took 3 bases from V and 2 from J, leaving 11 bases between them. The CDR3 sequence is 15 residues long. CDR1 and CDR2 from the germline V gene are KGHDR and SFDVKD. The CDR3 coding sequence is TGTGCCACCAGTGATGGCTTAGCGGCCACAGATACGCAGTATTTT. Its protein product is CATSDGLAATDTQYF.

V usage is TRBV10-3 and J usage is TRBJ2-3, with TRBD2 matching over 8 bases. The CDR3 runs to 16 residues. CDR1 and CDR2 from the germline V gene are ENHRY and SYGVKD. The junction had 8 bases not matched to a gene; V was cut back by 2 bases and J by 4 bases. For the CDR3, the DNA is TGTGCCATCAGTGAGAGCGGGAGATCATCGTCAGATACGCAGTATTTT. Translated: CAISESGRSSSDTQYF.

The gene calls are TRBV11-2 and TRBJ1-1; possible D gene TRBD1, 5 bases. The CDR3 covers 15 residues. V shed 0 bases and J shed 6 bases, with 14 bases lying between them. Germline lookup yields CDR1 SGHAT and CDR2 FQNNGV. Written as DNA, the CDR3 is TGTGCCAGCAGCTTAGAGACGGGGGTGTTCCCTGAAGCTTTCTTT. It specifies CASSLETGVFPEAFF.

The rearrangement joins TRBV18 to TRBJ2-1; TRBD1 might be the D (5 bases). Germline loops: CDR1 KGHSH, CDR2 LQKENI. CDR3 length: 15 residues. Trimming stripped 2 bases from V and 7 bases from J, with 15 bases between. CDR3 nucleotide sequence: TGTGCCAGCTCACCAGCGGCAGGGAATTTGAATGAGCAGTTCTTC. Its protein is CASSPAAGNLNEQFF.

CDR3 nucleotide sequence: TGTGCCAGCAGCCCGGGACAGCCCACCGGGGAGCTGTTTTTT. Amino acid sequence: CASSPGQPTGELFF. This chain links TRBV5-4 with TRBJ2-2; 7 nucleotides agree with TRBD1. With V trimmed by 4 bases and J by 4 bases, 4 bases remained unmatched. Germline assignment: CDR1 SGHNT and CDR2 YYREEE (reference sequence). The CDR3 sequence is 14 residues long.

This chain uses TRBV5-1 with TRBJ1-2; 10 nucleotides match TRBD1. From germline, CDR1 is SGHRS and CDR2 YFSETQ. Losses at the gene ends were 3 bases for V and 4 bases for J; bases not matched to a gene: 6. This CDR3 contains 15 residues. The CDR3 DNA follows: TGCGCCAGCAGCTCGACAGGGGGCGAGAGCTATGGCTACACCTTC. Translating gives CASSSTGGESYGYTF. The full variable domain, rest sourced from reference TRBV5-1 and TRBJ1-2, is KAGVTQTPRYLIKTRGQQVTLSCSPISGHRSVSWYQQTPGQGLQFLFEYFSETQRNKGNFPGRFSGRQFSNSRSEMNVSTLELGDSALYLCASSSTGGESYGYTFGSGTRLTVV.

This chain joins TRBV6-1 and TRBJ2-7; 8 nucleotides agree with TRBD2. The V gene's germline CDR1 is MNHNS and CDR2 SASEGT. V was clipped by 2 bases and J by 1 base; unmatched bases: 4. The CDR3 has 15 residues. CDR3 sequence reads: CASSELSSGSYEQYF. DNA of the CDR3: TGTGCCAGCAGTGAACTGTCTAGCGGGTCCTACGAGCAGTACTTC.

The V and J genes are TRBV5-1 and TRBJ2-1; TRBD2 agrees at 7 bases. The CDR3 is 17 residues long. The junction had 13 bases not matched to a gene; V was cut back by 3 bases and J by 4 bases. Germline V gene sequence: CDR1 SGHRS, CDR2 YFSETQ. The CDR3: CASSWGRTSAIYNEQFF. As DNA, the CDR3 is TGCGCCAGCAGCTGGGGGAGAACTAGCGCCATATACAATGAGCAGTTCTTC.

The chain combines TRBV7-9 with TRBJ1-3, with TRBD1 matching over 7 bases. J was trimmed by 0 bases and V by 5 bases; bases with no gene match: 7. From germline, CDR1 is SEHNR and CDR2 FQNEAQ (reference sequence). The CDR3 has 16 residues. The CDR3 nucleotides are TGTGCCAGCAGCGCGGAAGGGGGCCGCTCTGGAAACACCATATATTTT. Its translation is CASSAEGGRSGNTIYF.

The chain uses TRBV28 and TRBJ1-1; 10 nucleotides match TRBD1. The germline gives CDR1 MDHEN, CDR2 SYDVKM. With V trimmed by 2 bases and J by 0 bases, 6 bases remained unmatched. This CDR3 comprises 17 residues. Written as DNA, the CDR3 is TGTGCCAGCAGTTTACGGGACAGGGGTAAGGTGAACACTGAAGCTTTCTTT. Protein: CASSLRDRGKVNTEAFF.

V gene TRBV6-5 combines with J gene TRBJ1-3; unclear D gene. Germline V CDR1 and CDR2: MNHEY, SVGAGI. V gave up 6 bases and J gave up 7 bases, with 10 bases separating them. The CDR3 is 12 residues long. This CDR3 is CASRSSGNTIYF. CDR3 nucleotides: TGTGCCAGCAGGTCGTCCGGGAACACCATATATTTT.

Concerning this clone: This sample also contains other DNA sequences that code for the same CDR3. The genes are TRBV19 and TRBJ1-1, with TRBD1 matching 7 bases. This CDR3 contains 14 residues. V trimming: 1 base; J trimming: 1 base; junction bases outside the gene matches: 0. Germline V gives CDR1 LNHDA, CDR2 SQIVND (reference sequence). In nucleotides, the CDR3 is TGTGCCAGTAGTATAGGACAGGGGAACACTGAAGCTTTCTTT. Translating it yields CASSIGQGNTEAFF.

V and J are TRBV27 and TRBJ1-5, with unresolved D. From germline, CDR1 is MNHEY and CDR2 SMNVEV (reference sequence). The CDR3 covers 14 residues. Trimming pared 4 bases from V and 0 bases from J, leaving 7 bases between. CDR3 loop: CASSYRYSNQPQHF. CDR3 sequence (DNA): TGTGCCAGCAGTTACAGATATAGCAATCAGCCCCAGCATTTT.

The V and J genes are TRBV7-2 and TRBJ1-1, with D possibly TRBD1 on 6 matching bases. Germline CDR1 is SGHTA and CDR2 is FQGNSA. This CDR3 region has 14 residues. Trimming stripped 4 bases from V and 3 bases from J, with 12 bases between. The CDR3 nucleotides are TGTGCCAGCAGCTCCCGCCAGGGGTACACTGAAGCTTTCTTT. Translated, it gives CASSSRQGYTEAFF.

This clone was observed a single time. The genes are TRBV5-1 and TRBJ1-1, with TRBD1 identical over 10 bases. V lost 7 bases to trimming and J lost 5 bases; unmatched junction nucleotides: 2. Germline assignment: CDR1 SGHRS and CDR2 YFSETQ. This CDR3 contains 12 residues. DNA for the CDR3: TGCGCCAGCGGGACAGGGGTGACTGAAGCTTTCTTT. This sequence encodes CASGTGVTEAFF.

The CDR3 loop reads CASSLGSGRQNNEQFF. For the CDR3, the DNA is TGTGCCAGCAGCTTAGGGAGCGGGAGGCAAAACAATGAGCAGTTCTTC. V is TRBV11-3 and J is TRBJ2-1; 9 bases map to TRBD2. This CDR3 is 16 amino acids long. Losses at the gene ends were 1 base for V and 5 bases for J; bases not matched to a gene: 6. The germline CDR1 and CDR2 sequences are SGHNT and YENEEA.

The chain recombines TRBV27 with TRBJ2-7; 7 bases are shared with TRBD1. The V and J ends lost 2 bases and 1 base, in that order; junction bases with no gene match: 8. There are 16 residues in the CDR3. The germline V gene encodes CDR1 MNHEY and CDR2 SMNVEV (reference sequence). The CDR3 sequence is CASSLGPGGLSYEQYF. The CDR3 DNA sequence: TGTGCCAGCAGTTTAGGCCCAGGGGGTTTATCCTACGAGCAGTACTTC.

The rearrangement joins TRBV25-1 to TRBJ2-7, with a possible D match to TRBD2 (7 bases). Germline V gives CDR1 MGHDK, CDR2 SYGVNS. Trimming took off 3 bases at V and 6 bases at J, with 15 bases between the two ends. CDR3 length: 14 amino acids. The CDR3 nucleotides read TGTGCCAGCAGTGACCGGGGGGCGCTTTTCGAGCAGTACTTC. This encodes CASSDRGALFEQYF.

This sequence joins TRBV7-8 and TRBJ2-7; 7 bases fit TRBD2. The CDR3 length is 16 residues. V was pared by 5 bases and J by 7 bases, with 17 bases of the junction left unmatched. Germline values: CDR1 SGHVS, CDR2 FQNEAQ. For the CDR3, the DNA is TGTGCCAGCAGCCCGCCCGGCGGGAGTAAGATCGGAGAGCAGTACTTC. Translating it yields CASSPPGGSKIGEQYF.